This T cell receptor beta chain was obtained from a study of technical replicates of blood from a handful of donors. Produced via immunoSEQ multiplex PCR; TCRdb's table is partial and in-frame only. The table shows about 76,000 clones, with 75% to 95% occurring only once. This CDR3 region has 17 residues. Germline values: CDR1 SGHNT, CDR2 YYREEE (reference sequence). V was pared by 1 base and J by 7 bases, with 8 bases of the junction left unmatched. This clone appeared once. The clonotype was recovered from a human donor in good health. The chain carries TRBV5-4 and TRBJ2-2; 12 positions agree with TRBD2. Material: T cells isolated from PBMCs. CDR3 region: CASSLLLAGGPHGELFF. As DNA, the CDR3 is TGTGCCAGCAGCTTGCTTCTAGCGGGAGGGCCCCACGGGGAGCTGTTTTTT.